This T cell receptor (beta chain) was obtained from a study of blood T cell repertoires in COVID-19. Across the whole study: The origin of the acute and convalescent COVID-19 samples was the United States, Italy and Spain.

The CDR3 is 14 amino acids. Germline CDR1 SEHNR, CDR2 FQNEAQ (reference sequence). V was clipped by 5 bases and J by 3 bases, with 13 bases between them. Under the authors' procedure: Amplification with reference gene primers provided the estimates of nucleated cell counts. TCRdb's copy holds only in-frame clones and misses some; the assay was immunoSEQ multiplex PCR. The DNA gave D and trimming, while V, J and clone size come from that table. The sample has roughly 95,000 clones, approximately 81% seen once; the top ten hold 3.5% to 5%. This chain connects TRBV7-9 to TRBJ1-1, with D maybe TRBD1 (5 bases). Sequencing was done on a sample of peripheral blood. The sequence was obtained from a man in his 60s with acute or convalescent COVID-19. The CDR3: CASSLGEIDTEAFF. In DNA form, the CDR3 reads TGTGCCAGCAGCCTAGGGGAGATCGACACTGAAGCTTTCTTT.